This record covers a single T cell receptor beta chain. The antigen it binds to is not known. Base qualities are not provided; no much larger clone lies one nucleotide away. The sample originates from a study of technical replicates of blood from a few donors (dated by TCRdb to about 2017). Library prep was done by the immunoSEQ multiplex PCR assay. What TCRdb holds here is the immuneACCESS table cut down to in-frame rearrangements. Part of the clones is not present; checked against another copy, under half of the missing clones reflect an unresolved V gene, and the others are unexplained. The sample table lists around 76,000 clones, almost 99% of them with a count of one. The leading ten clones occupy 0.22% of the sample. Cut back by 4 bases and 10 bases, the V and J ends lie 21 bases apart. For CDR1 and CDR2, the germline V gene lists SGHRS and YFSETQ. The CDR3 has 16 amino acids, counting the end cysteine and phenylalanine. CDR3 DNA is the only sequence kept; it has 48 bases, read in frame from the first base.

The source is a human donor in good health. The chain couples TRBV5-1 to TRBJ1-6; the D gene is perhaps TRBD1, on 6 matching bases. The sample consisted of T cells isolated from PBMCs. The CDR3 region has the sequence CASSTYEGDPGSPLHF. The bases read TGCGCCAGCAGCACCTACGAGGGGGACCCGGGCTCACCCCTCCACTTT.